These 20 T cell receptor beta chains originate from one sample sequenced in a study of blood T cell repertoires in COVID-19. TCRdb keeps only in-frame clones here, not all; method: immunoSEQ multiplex PCR. In the table there are tens of thousands of clones, almost 85% of which are singletons. Sequencing was performed on peripheral blood. The origin of the receptors is a human donor in a cohort sampled during active COVID-19.

The gene calls are TRBV3-1 (or the pseudogene TRBV3-2) and TRBJ2-2, with 11 bases identical to TRBD2. Germline values: CDR1 LGHDT, CDR2 YNNKEL (reference sequence). J gave up 1 base and V 0 bases, and 7 bases lay outside the gene matches. The CDR3 is made up of 19 amino acids. CDR3 coding DNA: TGTGCCAGCAGCCAAGATCTGCCTACTAGCGGGGGGAACACCGGGGAGCTGTTTTTT. Translating it yields CASSQDLPTSGGNTGELFF.

The V call is TRBV6-2 or TRBV6-3, the J call TRBJ1-4; the match to TRBD1 covers 7 bases. Germline V CDR1 and CDR2: MNHEY, SVGEGT. The CDR3 length is 15 residues. V dropped 5 bases and J dropped 0; count of bases not matched to a gene: 3. CDR3 nucleotide sequence: TGTGCCAGCAGTACCGGGACAGCAACTAATGAAAAACTGTTTTTT. It encodes CASSTGTATNEKLFF.

V is TRBV5-5 and J is TRBJ2-7; TRBD2 is a possible D gene (5 bases). V shed 1 base and J shed 5 bases, with 13 bases lying between them. Germline V CDR1 and CDR2: SGHKS, YYEKEE (reference sequence). The CDR3 totals 14 residues. The CDR3 protein is CASSLRGLVDEQYF. The CDR3 nucleotides are TGTGCCAGCAGCTTGCGAGGGTTGGTCGACGAGCAGTACTTC.

A note on this clone: The DNA is left out, because the CDR3 cannot be placed on it with certainty; the CDR3 is given as TCRdb lists it. The chain uses TRBV6-5 and TRBJ1-2; TRBD1, the table's D call, lacks a check against the DNA. Germline V gene sequence: CDR1 MNHEY, CDR2 SVGAGI. The CDR3 is 15 amino acids long, termini counted. CDR3 sequence reads: CASILGQGGDYGYTF.

The chain recombines TRBV19 with TRBJ2-1; 10 bases match TRBD2. Germline loops: CDR1 LNHDA, CDR2 SQIVND (reference sequence). Germline trimming cut 3 bases from V and 8 bases from J; bases unmatched to any gene: 7. The CDR3 loop spans 15 amino acids. Here the CDR3 reads CASSIGAGGPDEQFF. As DNA, the CDR3 is TGTGCCAGTAGTATTGGAGCGGGGGGGCCCGATGAGCAGTTCTTC.

The chain joins TRBV19 to TRBJ2-2, with D uncertain. The length of the CDR3 is 16 residues. Germline lookup yields CDR1 LNHDA and CDR2 SQIVND (reference sequence). Trimming cost V 7 bases and J 0 bases, with 15 bases left between them. CDR3 sequence reads: CASMVAWQPNTGELFF. CDR3 nucleotides: TGTGCCAGTATGGTAGCCTGGCAGCCGAACACCGGGGAGCTGTTTTTT.

This chain joins TRBV7-8 and TRBJ1-4; 8 bases fit TRBD1. The CDR3 totals 16 residues. Germline V gene sequence: CDR1 SGHVS, CDR2 FQNEAQ. Trimming removed 6 bases from V and 0 bases from J; junction bases left unmatched: 6. The CDR3 DNA sequence: TGTGCCAGCAGGGCCGGGACAGGAACAACTAATGAAAAACTGTTTTTT. It encodes CASRAGTGTTNEKLFF.

CDR3 sequence: CASSLAQGLYNEQFF. The CDR3 region has the DNA TGTGCCAGCAGCTTAGCGCAAGGACTATACAATGAGCAGTTCTTC. J is TRBJ2-1 and V is TRBV7-9; a possible D gene is TRBD2 (6 bases). This CDR3 region has 15 residues. Germline lookup yields CDR1 SEHNR and CDR2 FQNEAQ (reference sequence). V was pared by 0 bases and J by 4 bases, with 10 bases between.

This clone has just one count. This chain uses TRBV7-9 with TRBJ1-5; D perhaps matches TRBD1 (5 bases). This CDR3 contains 15 residues. Germline CDR1 is SEHNR and CDR2 is FQNEAQ (reference sequence). The V end was cut by 6 bases, the J end by 0 bases, with 12 bases between. This chain's CDR3 is CASSRGEGSNQPQHF. The CDR3, as DNA: TGTGCCAGCAGTCGAGGGGAGGGTAGCAATCAGCCCCAGCATTTT. The full variable domain, rest sourced from reference TRBV7-9 and TRBJ1-5, is DTGVSQNPRHKITKRGQNVTFRCDPISEHNRLYWYRQTLGQGPEFLTYFQNEAQLEKSRLLSDRFSAERPKGSFSTLEIQRTEQGDSAMYLCASSRGEGSNQPQHFGDGTRLSIL.

This chain connects TRBV30 to TRBJ2-1; possible D gene TRBD1, 6 bases. Trimming left V 5 bases short and J 4 bases short, with 21 bases between. This CDR3 region has 16 residues. Germline values: CDR1 GTSNPN, CDR2 SVGIG (reference sequence). The CDR3 region is CAWARLEGGGYNEQFF. The CDR3 DNA follows: TGTGCCTGGGCACGACTGGAAGGGGGTGGTTACAATGAGCAGTTCTTC.

This clone was observed a handful of times. This rearrangement joins TRBV6-5 to TRBJ1-2; tentatively, D is TRBD1 (5 bases). The CDR3 consists of 14 residues. Germline CDR1 and CDR2: MNHEY and SVGAGI. The V end was cut by 2 bases, the J end by 4 bases, with 11 bases between. CDR3: CASSYTAGGYGYTF. CDR3 DNA: TGTGCCAGCAGTTACACCGCCGGGGGCTATGGCTACACCTTC.

CDR3 nucleotide sequence: TGTGCCAGCAGCTTGCGGGGGGTGGGACTAGCGGGGACAGATACGCAGTATTTT. Protein sequence: CASSLRGVGLAGTDTQYF. The V and J genes are TRBV7-2 and TRBJ2-3; 13 positions match TRBD2. Trimming at V came to 3 bases and at J to 3 bases, leaving 9 bases not matched to a gene. In germline, CDR1 is SGHTA, CDR2 FQGNSA. The CDR3 is 18 residues long.

V usage is TRBV18 and J usage is TRBJ2-3; the match to TRBD2 covers 12 bases. The ends lost 0 bases at V and 5 bases at J; junction bases unmatched: 0. This CDR3 comprises 15 residues. Germline assignment: CDR1 KGHSH and CDR2 LQKENI. The CDR3 bases are TGTGCCAGCTCACCACCGGGACTAGCGGGAGATACGCAGTATTTT. Amino acid sequence: CASSPPGLAGDTQYF. The full variable domain, its missing parts supplied by reference TRBV18 and TRBJ2-3, is NAGVMQNPRHLVRRRGQEARLRCSPMKGHSHVYWYRQLPEEGLKFMVYLQKENIIDESGMPKERFSAEFPKEGPSILRIQQVVRGDSAAYFCASSPPGLAGDTQYFGPGTRLTVL.

The V gene is TRBV5-5, the J gene TRBJ2-2; TRBD2 aligns across 12 bases. Germline trimming cut 4 bases from V and 10 bases from J; bases unmatched to any gene: 8. This CDR3 has 15 amino acids. Germline values: CDR1 SGHKS, CDR2 YYEKEE (reference sequence). The CDR3 is CASSLAGGLSEELFF. CDR3 bases: TGTGCCAGCAGCCTAGCGGGGGGGCTTTCGGAGGAGCTGTTTTTT. Full variable domain (missing parts from reference TRBV5-5 and TRBJ2-2): DAGVTQSPTHLIKTRGQQVTLRCSPISGHKSVSWYQQVLGQGPQFIFQYYEKEERGRGNFPDRFSARQFPNYSSELNVNALLLGDSALYLCASSLAGGLSEELFFGEGSRLTVL.

This sequence joins TRBV12-3 or TRBV12-4 and TRBJ1-2; no firm D call. Trimming shortened V by 5 bases and J by 7 bases, and 14 bases separated the two germline ends. CDR3 size: 13 residues. The CDR3 here is CASSTPGEGGYTF. The CDR3 DNA reads as TGTGCCAGCAGTACCCCCGGGGAGGGTGGCTACACCTTC.

The chain couples TRBV30 to TRBJ1-1; unclear D gene. Trimming took off 2 bases at V and 4 bases at J, with 14 bases between the two ends. CDR3 length equals 14 residues. Per the germline V gene, CDR1 is GTSNPN and CDR2 is SVGIG (reference sequence). The CDR3 nucleotides are TGTGCCTGGAGTATGAGGGCGGTGGCCACTGAAGCTTTCTTT. Protein sequence: CAWSMRAVATEAFF. The variable domain in full, with the rest retrieved from reference TRBV30 and TRBJ1-1, is SQTIHQWPATLVQPVGSPLSLECTVEGTSNPNLYWYRQAAGRGLQLLFYSVGIGQISSEVPQNLSASRPQDRQFILSSKKLLLSDSGFYLCAWSMRAVATEAFFGQGTRLTVV.

The gene calls are TRBV7-2 and TRBJ1-1; weak D call: TRBD1 (5 bases). CDR1 is SGHTA and CDR2 is FQGNSA in the germline V gene. V was pared by 1 base and J by 4 bases, with 13 bases between. The CDR3 covers 15 residues. This CDR3 reads CASSLEVRRGTEAFF. Written as DNA, the CDR3 is TGTGCCAGCAGCTTAGAGGTCAGGAGGGGCACTGAAGCTTTCTTT.

The chain links TRBV5-1 to TRBJ1-1, with 7 bases identical to TRBD1. V lost 4 bases and J lost 1; bases outside the gene matches: 4. The CDR3 runs 14 residues. CDR1 SGHRS and CDR2 YFSETQ come from the germline V gene. CDR3 nucleotide sequence: TGCGCCAGCAGCCCGGGACAGCCGAACACTGAAGCTTTCTTT. Its protein is CASSPGQPNTEAFF.

The V call is TRBV6-2 or TRBV6-3, the J call TRBJ2-7; 11 nucleotides match TRBD2. The germline CDR1 and CDR2 sequences are MNHEY and SVGEGT. With 4 bases clipped from V and 6 bases from J, the junction kept 5 bases outside the gene matches. CDR3 length: 14 residues. Written as DNA, the CDR3 is TGTGCCAGCAGTTCCTCCGGGACTAGCGGCGAGCAGTACTTC. Its protein product is CASSSSGTSGEQYF.

The rearrangement links TRBV3-1 (or the pseudogene TRBV3-2) to TRBJ1-2; no clear D gene. This CDR3 is 13 amino acids long. V was trimmed by 3 bases and J by 1 base, leaving 6 bases between them. Germline CDR1 and CDR2: LGHDT and YNNKEL (reference sequence). This CDR3 reads CASSQESNYGYTF. DNA for the CDR3: TGTGCCAGCAGCCAGGAGAGTAACTATGGCTACACCTTC.